The clone carrying this T cell receptor (beta chain) was observed a single time. Original data processing: The assay estimated nucleated cells by amplifying reference gene primers. The protocol was immunoSEQ multiplex PCR, while the TCRdb copy is restricted to in-frame clones and leaves out a portion. V and J calls and clone size are those listed in that table; D and trimming were worked out from the DNA. The sample has about 180,000 clones, about four fifths seen once. Germline CDR1 reads MGHDK; CDR2 reads SYGVNS. The CDR3 is 14 residues long. Trimming cost V 2 bases and J 4 bases, with 8 bases left between them. This sample was taken from a study of blood T cell repertoires in COVID-19. For the study at large: From the United States, Italy and Spain came samples of acute and convalescent COVID-19. From T cells, B-cell-depleted T cells, or PBMCs came the material, which was cDNA or gDNA.

This receptor was taken from a woman in her 70s with acute or convalescent COVID-19. The chain combines TRBV25-1 with TRBJ1-4; weak D call: TRBD1 (5 bases). The sample consisted of peripheral blood. CDR3 loop: CASSEGGVNEKLFF. The CDR3 DNA follows: TGTGCCAGCAGTGAAGGAGGGGTTAATGAAAAACTGTTTTTT.